The 3 T cell receptor beta chains below were found in one sample sequenced in a study of patients and donors after allogeneic stem cell transplantation. TCRdb fed the RT-PCR reads into MiXCR, producing one record per CDR3 protein. The data contain roughly 940,000 distinct CDR3 sequences, more than 15% of them singletons. The sequenced material came from blood, either unsorted or a sorted T cell fraction (not recorded which). The receptor set was obtained from a human donor who was either an allogeneic HSCT recipient or a stem cell or donor lymphocyte infusion donor (not recorded which). It is not recorded whose cells these are; they may come from a transplant donor.

The chain employs TRBV7-9 and TRBJ1-2, with no clear D. The CDR3 loop spans 14 amino acids. Germline CDR1 is SEHNR and CDR2 is FQNEAQ (reference sequence). The germline V and J ends were trimmed by 3 bases and 1 base, with 9 bases remaining between them. This CDR3 reads CASSFALVNYGYTF. The CDR3 DNA follows: TGTGCCAGCAGCTTTGCTCTCGTTAACTATGGCTACACCTTC.

This clonotype was found a few times. The rearrangement joins TRBV7-9 to TRBJ1-5; weak D call: TRBD1 (6 bases). From germline, CDR1 is SEHNR and CDR2 FQNEAQ (reference sequence). The CDR3 loop spans 16 amino acids. Trimming cost V 1 base and J 1 base, with 11 bases left between them. The CDR3 sequence is CASSLDRTESNQPQHF. The CDR3 DNA sequence: TGTGCCAGCAGCTTAGATAGGACAGAAAGCAATCAGCCCCAGCATTTT.

In this sample, this clonotype turned up a few times. The chain combines TRBV2 with TRBJ1-1, with 8 bases identical to TRBD1. J was trimmed by 0 bases and V by 10 bases; bases with no gene match: 7. Germline loops: CDR1 SNHLY, CDR2 FYNNEI. CDR3 length: 14 amino acids. CDR3 in amino acids: CATDRQGMNTEAFF. For the CDR3, the DNA is TGTGCCACCGACCGACAGGGGATGAACACTGAAGCTTTCTTT.